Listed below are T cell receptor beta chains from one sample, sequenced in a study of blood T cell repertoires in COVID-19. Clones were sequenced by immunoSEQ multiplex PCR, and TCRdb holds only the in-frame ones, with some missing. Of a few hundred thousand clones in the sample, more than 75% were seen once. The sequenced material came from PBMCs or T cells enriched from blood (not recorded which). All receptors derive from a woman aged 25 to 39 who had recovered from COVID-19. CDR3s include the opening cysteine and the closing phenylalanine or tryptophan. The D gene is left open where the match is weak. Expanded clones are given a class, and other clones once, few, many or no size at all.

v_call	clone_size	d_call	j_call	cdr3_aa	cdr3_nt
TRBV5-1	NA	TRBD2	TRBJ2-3	CASSLARGTSGGSTQYF	TGCGCCAGCAGCTTGGCTAGGGGGACTAGCGGAGGCAGCACGCAGTATTTT
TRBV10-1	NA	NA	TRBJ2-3	CASSGSPSAGTDTQYF	TGCGCCAGCAGTGGATCGCCTAGCGCTGGCACAGATACGCAGTATTTT
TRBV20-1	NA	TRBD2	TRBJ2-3	CSASPRLAGVTDTQYF	TGCAGTGCTAGTCCCCGACTAGCGGGCGTCACAGATACGCAGTATTTT
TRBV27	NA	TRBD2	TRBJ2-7	CASSSQSGGVGEQYF	TGTGCCAGCAGTTCCCAGAGCGGGGGTGTAGGGGAGCAGTACTTC
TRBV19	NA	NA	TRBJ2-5	CASSIQKQETQYF	TGTGCCAGTAGTATCCAAAAACAAGAGACCCAGTACTTC
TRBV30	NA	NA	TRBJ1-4	CAWSVSHRAEKLFF	TGTGCCTGGAGTGTATCCCACAGGGCCGAAAAACTGTTTTTT
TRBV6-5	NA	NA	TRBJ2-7	CASSYIRGNEQYF	TGTGCCAGCAGTTACATAAGGGGGAACGAGCAGTACTTC
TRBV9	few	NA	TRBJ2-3	CASSVTQSTDTQYF	TGTGCCAGCAGCGTCACACAAAGCACAGATACGCAGTATTTT
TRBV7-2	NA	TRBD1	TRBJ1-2	CASSSTGGNKDYGYTF	TGTGCCAGCAGCTCAACAGGGGGCAATAAGGACTATGGCTACACCTTC
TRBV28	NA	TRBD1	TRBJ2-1	CASSLMGQGASEQFF	TGTGCCAGCAGTTTAATGGGACAGGGGGCGTCTGAGCAGTTCTTC
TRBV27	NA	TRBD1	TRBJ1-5	CASSPDRVNQPQHF	TGTGCCAGCAGTCCGGACAGGGTGAATCAGCCCCAGCATTTT
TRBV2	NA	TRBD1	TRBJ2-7	CASRTGQRNSYEQYF	TGTGCCAGCAGGACGGGACAGCGAAACTCCTACGAGCAGTACTTC
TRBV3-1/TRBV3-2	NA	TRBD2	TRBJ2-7	CASSPGGLAGGQWQYF	TGTGCCAGCAGCCCGGGGGGCCTAGCGGGGGGACAGTGGCAGTACTTC
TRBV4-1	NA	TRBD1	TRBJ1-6	CASSQDRAAQELGGASPLHF	TGCGCCAGCAGCCAAGATCGCGCGGCTCAAGAATTAGGGGGCGCATCACCCCTCCACTTT
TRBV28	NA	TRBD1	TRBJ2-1	CASSPAGTGRENEQFF	TGTGCCAGCAGTCCAGCCGGGACAGGGAGAGAAAATGAGCAGTTCTTC
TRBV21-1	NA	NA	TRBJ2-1	CASSNCGSSGGLYEQFF	TGTGCCAGCAGCAATTGTGGTTCTAGCGGGGGGTTGTATGAGCAGTTCTTC
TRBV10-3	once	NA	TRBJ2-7	CAIRDNYEQYF	TGTGCCATCAGGGACAACTACGAGCAGTACTTC
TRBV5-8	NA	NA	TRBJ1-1	CASSSHMGSAEAFF	TGTGCCAGCAGCTCCCATATGGGGAGCGCTGAAGCTTTCTTT